The clone carrying this T cell receptor beta chain was counted only a few times. Its antigen is undetermined. This specimen belongs to a study of regulatory T cells in long-lasting Graves disease. With iRepertoire HTBI primers and Arm-PCR of CDR3 regions, TCR beta libraries were built. Each CDR3 protein gets one entry after TCRdb re-called the multiplex PCR reads with MiXCR. The sample holds around 480,000 distinct CDR3 sequences, approximately 16% seen once. Study outcomes and limitations: Repertoires from persistent disease leaned toward TRBV28, TRBJ1-2 and TRBJ2-5. Examination was confined to peripheral blood, excluding thyroid tissue.

Trimming cost V 0 bases and J 2 bases; bases outside gene matches: 2. Germline assignment: CDR1 SGDLS and CDR2 YYNGEE. The CDR3 covers 16 residues. Time point denoted: newly diagnosed GD, antithyroid drugs for less than 3 months. RNA from PBMCs was the source of the TCR library. This sample also appeared in a second study, on T cells in Graves' hyperthyroidism and ophthalmopathy.

The chain carries TRBV9 and TRBJ2-2, with TRBD2 matching 9 bases. This material consisted of peripheral blood mononuclear cells (PBMCs), taken at new diagnosis, from a patient treated with antithyroid drugs. This TCR came from a woman between 40 and 65 years old with Graves disease. This CDR3 is CASSVGAGGNTGELFF. CDR3 in DNA: TGTGCCAGCAGCGTAGGAGCGGGGGGTAACACCGGGGAGCTGTTTTTT.